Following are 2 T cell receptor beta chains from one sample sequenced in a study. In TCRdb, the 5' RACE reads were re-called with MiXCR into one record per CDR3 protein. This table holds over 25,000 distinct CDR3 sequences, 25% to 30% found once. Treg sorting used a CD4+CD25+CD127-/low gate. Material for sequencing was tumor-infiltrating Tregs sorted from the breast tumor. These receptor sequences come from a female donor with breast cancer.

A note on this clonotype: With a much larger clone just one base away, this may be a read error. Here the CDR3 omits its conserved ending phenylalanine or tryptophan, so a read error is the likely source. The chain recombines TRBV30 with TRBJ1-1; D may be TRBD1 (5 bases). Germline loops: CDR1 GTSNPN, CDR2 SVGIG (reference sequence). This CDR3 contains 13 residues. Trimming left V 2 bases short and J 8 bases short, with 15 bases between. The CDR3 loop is CAWSSAPWGEAFL. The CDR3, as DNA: TGTGCCTGGAGTTCAGCTCCCTGGGGGGAAGCTTTCCTT.

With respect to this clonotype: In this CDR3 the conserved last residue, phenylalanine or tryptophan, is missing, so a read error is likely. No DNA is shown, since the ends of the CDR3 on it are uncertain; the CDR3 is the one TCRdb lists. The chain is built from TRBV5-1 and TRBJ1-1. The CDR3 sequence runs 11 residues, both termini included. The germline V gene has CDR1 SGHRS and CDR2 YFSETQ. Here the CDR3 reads CASSLGVRFPS.